What follows are 19 T cell receptor beta chains derived from one specimen sequenced in a study of OX40 agonist ivuxolimab in advanced cancers. Profiling relied on immunoSEQ multiplex PCR, and the TCRdb table lists in-frame clones only, not all of them. The sample has 45,000 to 50,000 clones, roughly nine tenths seen once. Sample: CD4+ or CD8+ T cells sorted from blood, taken in a trial of the OX40 agonist ivuxolimab. Source of these receptors: an adult with an advanced solid tumor such as melanoma, head and neck, liver or kidney cancer.

The rearrangement joins TRBV5-6 to TRBJ2-7; 7 bases are shared with TRBD1. This CDR3 region has 15 residues. V lost 0 bases, J lost 3 bases, and 6 bases stayed unmatched. CDR1 and CDR2 (germline): SGHDT, YYEEEE. CDR3: CASSLGRTGDYEQYF. CDR3 bases: TGTGCCAGCAGCTTGGGTAGGACAGGTGACTACGAGCAGTACTTC.

This rearrangement joins TRBV5-6 to TRBJ2-7; D possibly corresponds to TRBD1 (7 bases). Deletions cut 4 bases from V and 4 bases from J, with 12 bases between. Germline CDR1 and CDR2: SGHDT and YYEEEE. This CDR3 comprises 13 residues. As DNA, the CDR3 is TGTGCCAGCAGCCCAGGGGGGATGTACGAGCAGTACTTC. This encodes CASSPGGMYEQYF.

The chain combines TRBV25-1 with TRBJ2-7; 11 nucleotides match TRBD1. The V and J ends lost 1 base and 6 bases, in that order; junction bases with no gene match: 5. Germline loops: CDR1 MGHDK, CDR2 SYGVNS. This CDR3 has 15 amino acids. The CDR3 DNA reads as TGTGCCAGCAGTGAATGGGGGACAGGGGGAGGCGAGCAGTACTTC. Residues: CASSEWGTGGGEQYF.

The chain is built from TRBV5-1 and TRBJ1-6; D not certain. This CDR3 contains 14 residues. Trimming took off 0 bases at V and 5 bases at J, with 6 bases between the two ends. Germline V lookup: CDR1 SGHRS, CDR2 YFSETQ. CDR3 sequence: CASSLDGHNSPLHF. For the CDR3, the DNA is TGCGCCAGCAGCTTGGACGGACATAATTCACCCCTCCACTTT.

The chain is built from TRBV6-5 and TRBJ2-1; no reliable D call. Trimming cost V 7 bases and J 8 bases, with 12 bases left between them. Germline V gives CDR1 MNHEY, CDR2 SVGAGI. The CDR3 runs 12 residues. This CDR3 is CASKQSDHEQFF. As DNA, the CDR3 is TGTGCCAGCAAACAGTCGGATCATGAGCAGTTCTTC.

CDR3 in amino acids: CASSRTGGYGYTF. DNA for the CDR3: TGTGCCAGCTCGCGGACAGGGGGCTATGGCTACACCTTC. V gene TRBV18 combines with J gene TRBJ1-2; TRBD1 aligns across 10 bases. J lost 4 bases, V lost 6 bases, and 2 bases had no gene match. The germline gives CDR1 KGHSH, CDR2 LQKENI. The CDR3 spans 13 residues.

About this clone itself: Its ends do not fully match the called genes, so a read error is possible. The chain has TRBV7-2 and TRBJ2-5; D remains unclear. Germline values: CDR1 SGHTA, CDR2 FQGNSA. The CDR3 runs to 13 residues. The CDR3 spells CASSVAHEETQYF. CDR3 nucleotides: TGTGCCAGCAGCGTAGCCCATGAGGAGACCCAGTACTTC.

The chain has TRBV6-5 and TRBJ2-5; 7 bases match TRBD2. There are 15 residues in the CDR3. The germline V gene encodes CDR1 MNHEY and CDR2 SVGAGI. Losses at the gene ends were 2 bases for V and 1 base for J; bases not matched to a gene: 4. This CDR3 is CASSYGRGVQETQYF. CDR3 sequence (DNA): TGTGCCAGCAGTTACGGTCGGGGGGTCCAAGAGACCCAGTACTTC.

The gene calls are TRBV18 and TRBJ1-4; D perhaps matches TRBD1 (5 bases). This CDR3 spans 15 amino acids. The V end lost 3 bases, the J end lost 8 bases, and 16 bases lay between the germline ends. In germline, CDR1 is KGHSH, CDR2 LQKENI. DNA of the CDR3: TGTGCCAGCTCACCGGGCGACAGACGATTAGAAAAACTGTTTTTT. Translated: CASSPGDRRLEKLFF.

V usage is TRBV19 and J usage is TRBJ1-2, with D perhaps TRBD1 (6 bases). This CDR3 contains 13 residues. V was pared by 1 base and J by 5 bases, with 8 bases between. Germline loops: CDR1 LNHDA, CDR2 SQIVND (reference sequence). CDR3 bases: TGTGCCAGTAGTATAGGGGGGCCGTATGGCTACACCTTC. It encodes CASSIGGPYGYTF.

V gene TRBV7-2 combines with J gene TRBJ1-2, with D uncertain. The germline V and J ends were trimmed by 4 bases and 5 bases, with 17 bases remaining between them. The CDR3 consists of 15 residues. Germline V gene lookup returns CDR1 SGHTA and CDR2 FQGNSA. CDR3 region: CASSSSPNPTYGYTF. The CDR3 DNA is TGTGCCAGCAGCTCCAGCCCAAACCCCACTTATGGCTACACCTTC.

The chain joins TRBV6-5 to TRBJ1-5; D uncertain. Germline values: CDR1 MNHEY, CDR2 SVGAGI. This CDR3 contains 15 residues. Trimming took off 7 bases at V and 8 bases at J, with 21 bases between the two ends. CDR3 region: CASTPGTGYREPQHF. CDR3 DNA sequence: TGTGCCAGCACGCCTGGTACGGGGTATAGGGAGCCCCAGCATTTT.

The CDR3 bases are TGTGCCAGCAGCTCCGGACAGGGTCAACGGGATACGCAGTATTTT. This sequence encodes CASSSGQGQRDTQYF. The chain has TRBV11-2 and TRBJ2-3; 8 nucleotides line up with TRBD1. The CDR3 length is 15 residues. CDR1 is SGHAT and CDR2 is FQNNGV in the germline V gene. With 4 bases clipped from V and 6 bases from J, the junction kept 9 bases outside the gene matches.

The V gene is TRBV27, the J gene TRBJ2-3; D is undetermined. From germline, CDR1 is MNHEY and CDR2 SMNVEV (reference sequence). Trimming stripped 2 bases from V and 3 bases from J, with 6 bases between. This CDR3 has 13 residues. The CDR3 coding sequence is TGTGCCAGCAGTTTACAACGTACAGATACGCAGTATTTT. It specifies CASSLQRTDTQYF.

The chain links TRBV7-9 to TRBJ1-2; D is uncertain. With 1 base removed from V and 7 bases from J, the gap between germline ends came to 13 bases. CDR1 and CDR2 (germline): SEHNR, FQNEAQ (reference sequence). The CDR3 is made up of 14 amino acids. The CDR3 is CASSLETTLPGYTF. DNA for the CDR3: TGTGCCAGCAGCTTAGAGACGACCTTACCTGGCTACACCTTC.

The genes are TRBV6-1 and TRBJ1-1; D is ambiguous. This CDR3 region has 13 residues. The germline CDR1 and CDR2 sequences are MNHNS and SASEGT. Trimming pared 2 bases from V and 3 bases from J, leaving 7 bases between. CDR3 amino acids: CASSEHRHTEAFF. CDR3 sequence (DNA): TGTGCCAGCAGTGAACACAGACACACTGAAGCTTTCTTT.

The chain uses TRBV9 and TRBJ2-7, with 9 bases that match TRBD2. Germline V gives CDR1 SGDLS, CDR2 YYNGEE. With V trimmed by 2 bases and J by 7 bases, 10 bases remained unmatched. The CDR3 consists of 15 residues. CDR3 amino acids: CASSVTAGGMSEQYF. The CDR3 DNA follows: TGTGCCAGCAGCGTTACAGCGGGAGGAATGAGTGAGCAGTACTTC.

The genes are TRBV13 and TRBJ1-5; D unclear. The CDR3 is made up of 12 amino acids. The germline V gene has CDR1 PRHDT and CDR2 FYEKMQ (reference sequence). V lost 2 bases to trimming and J lost 3 bases, with 2 bases between them. The CDR3 sequence is CASSLHNQPQHF. CDR3 DNA sequence: TGTGCCAGCAGCTTACACAATCAGCCCCAGCATTTT.

This clone was recorded only once. This chain joins TRBV6-4 and TRBJ1-1, with no clear D. V was trimmed by 6 bases and J by 0 bases, leaving 11 bases between them. Germline CDR1 and CDR2: MRHNA and SNTAGT. The CDR3 has 14 residues. The CDR3 reads CASRDTDMNTEAFF. CDR3 in DNA: TGTGCCAGCAGGGATACAGACATGAACACTGAAGCTTTCTTT.